This TCR beta chain was found in a study of blood T cells in healthy people across ages. Findings and limits, study-wide: TCR beta diversity per million T cells fell roughly linearly with age.

This clonotype is a singleton in its sample. Its specificity is not known. The CDR3 has 15 amino acids. Germline values: CDR1 PRHDT, CDR2 FYEKMQ (reference sequence). Each donor was a healthy Caucasian individual from Russia, aged about 6 to 90. A minimum of 5.5 micrograms of total RNA was extracted per sample. Primed by a sample-barcoded 5' primer and a J-beta primer mix, a second PCR proceeded for about 6 to 11 cycles. TCRdb redid the calling of the 5' RACE reads with MiXCR, one entry per CDR3 protein. This sample has about 570,000 distinct CDR3 sequences; around 27% occur once, and the top ten carry under 4.5%. The sample also formed part of further work on T cells of mothers and their children. That source reports: Random nucleotides (2-4) and sample barcodes were added by the M1S primer used in the second PCR.

This TCR came from a boy between 2 and 10 years old in good health. Sequenced input: blood. The V gene is TRBV13, the J gene TRBJ2-5, with TRBD2 matching over 12 bases. The end of the DNA aligns better with TRBJ2-1, so the J call may be wrong. The CDR3 protein is CASAILAGGPNEQFF. The CDR3 DNA is TGTGCCAGCGCGATTCTAGCGGGAGGGCCCAATGAGCAGTTCTTC.